This T cell receptor (beta chain) was recorded in a study of cytomegalovirus exposure and HLA in healthy donors. Study-level points and caveats: In a later analysis, most CMV-associated TCR beta chains appeared HLA-restricted.

Likely unrecorded immune exposures existed in these nominally healthy donors. In this sample, this clone turned up a few times. Antigen specificity is unknown. The ends were cut back, 4 bases at V and 2 bases at J, with 13 bases in the middle. The CDR3 contains 15 residues. Germline-derived CDR1 and CDR2 are SGHNT and YENEEA. PCR was performed using 60 Vbeta and 13 Jbeta primers. Using immunoSEQ multiplex PCR, the repertoire was profiled, and TCRdb retains in-frame clones only, with some absent. The sample lists about 95,000 clones, about four fifths seen once, with around 4.2% in the top ten. The V gene is TRBV11-3, the J gene TRBJ2-3; TRBD2 might be the D (5 bases). This receptor was identified in a woman between 70 and 85 years old in good health and CMV-seropositive. The sequencing sample was made of PBMCs. The CDR3 loop reads CASSYTEGATDTQYF. As DNA, the CDR3 is TGTGCCAGCAGCTATACCGAGGGAGCCACAGATACGCAGTATTTT.